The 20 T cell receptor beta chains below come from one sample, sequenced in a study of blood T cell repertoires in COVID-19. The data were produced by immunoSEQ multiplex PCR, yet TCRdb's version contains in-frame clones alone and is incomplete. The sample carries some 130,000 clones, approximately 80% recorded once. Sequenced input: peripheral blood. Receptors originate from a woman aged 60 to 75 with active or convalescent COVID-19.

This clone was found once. The CDR3 bases are TGTGCCAGCAGCTTGGTTACAGGGGTTAGCAATCAGCCCCAGCATTTT. Residues: CASSLVTGVSNQPQHF. This rearrangement joins TRBV5-5 to TRBJ1-5; 7 bases match TRBD1. The CDR3 has 16 amino acids. Germline V gene sequence: CDR1 SGHKS, CDR2 YYEKEE (reference sequence). V lost 0 bases, J lost 0 bases, and 3 bases stayed unmatched.

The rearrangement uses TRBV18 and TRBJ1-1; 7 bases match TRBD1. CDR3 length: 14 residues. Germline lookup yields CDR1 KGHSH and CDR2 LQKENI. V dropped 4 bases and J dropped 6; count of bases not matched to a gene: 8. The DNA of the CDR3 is TGTGCCAGCTCACTCGACAGGGCAGGAGCTGAAGCTTTCTTT. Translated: CASSLDRAGAEAFF. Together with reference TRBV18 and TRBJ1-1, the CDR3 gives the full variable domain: NAGVMQNPRHLVRRRGQEARLRCSPMKGHSHVYWYRQLPEEGLKFMVYLQKENIIDESGMPKERFSAEFPKEGPSILRIQQVVRGDSAAYFCASSLDRAGAEAFFGQGTRLTVV.

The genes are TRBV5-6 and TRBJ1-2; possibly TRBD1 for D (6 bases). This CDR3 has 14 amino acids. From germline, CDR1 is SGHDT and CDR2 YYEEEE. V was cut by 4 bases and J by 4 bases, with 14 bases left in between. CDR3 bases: TGTGCCAGCAGCAAAGACAGGAGACCCTATGGCTACACCTTC. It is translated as CASSKDRRPYGYTF.

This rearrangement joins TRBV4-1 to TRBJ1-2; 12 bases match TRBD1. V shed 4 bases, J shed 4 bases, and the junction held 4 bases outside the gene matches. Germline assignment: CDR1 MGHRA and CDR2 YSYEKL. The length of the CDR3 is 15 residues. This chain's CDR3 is CASSPGTGGTYGYTF. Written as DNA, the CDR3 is TGCGCCAGCAGCCCTGGGACAGGGGGCACCTATGGCTACACCTTC.

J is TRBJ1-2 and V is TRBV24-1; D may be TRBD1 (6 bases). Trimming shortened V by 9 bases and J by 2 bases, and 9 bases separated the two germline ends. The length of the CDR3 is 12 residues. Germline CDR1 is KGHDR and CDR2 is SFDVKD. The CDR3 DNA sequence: TGTGCCACCGGGGGCGGGAACTATGGCTACACCTTC. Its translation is CATGGGNYGYTF.

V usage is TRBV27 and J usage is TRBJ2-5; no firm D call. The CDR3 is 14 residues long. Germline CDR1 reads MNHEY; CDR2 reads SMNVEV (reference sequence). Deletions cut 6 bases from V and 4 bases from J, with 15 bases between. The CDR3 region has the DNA TGTGCCAGCAGGCCGACTCGAGCGTCAGAGACCCAGTACTTC. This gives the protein CASRPTRASETQYF.

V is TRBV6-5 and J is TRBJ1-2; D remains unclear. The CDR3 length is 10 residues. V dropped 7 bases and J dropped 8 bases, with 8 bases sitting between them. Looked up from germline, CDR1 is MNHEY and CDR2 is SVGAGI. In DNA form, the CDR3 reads TGTGCCAGCAACCTCGGGGGCTACACCTTC. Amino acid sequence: CASNLGGYTF.

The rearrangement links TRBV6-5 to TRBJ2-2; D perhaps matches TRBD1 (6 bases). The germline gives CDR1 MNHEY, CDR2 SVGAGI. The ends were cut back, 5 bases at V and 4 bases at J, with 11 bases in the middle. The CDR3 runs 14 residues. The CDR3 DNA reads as TGTGCCAGCAGTACAGGGTGGGGCACCGGGGAGCTGTTTTTT. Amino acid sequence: CASSTGWGTGELFF.

The CDR3 coding sequence is TGTGCCATCAGTGAGCCGGACAGGGGATCCTACGAGCAGTACTTC. This translates into CAISEPDRGSYEQYF. V and J are TRBV10-3 and TRBJ2-7; 9 bases line up with TRBD1. The CDR3 is 15 amino acids. The germline CDR1 and CDR2 sequences are ENHRY and SYGVKD. Trimming removed 2 bases from V and 1 base from J; junction bases left unmatched: 3.

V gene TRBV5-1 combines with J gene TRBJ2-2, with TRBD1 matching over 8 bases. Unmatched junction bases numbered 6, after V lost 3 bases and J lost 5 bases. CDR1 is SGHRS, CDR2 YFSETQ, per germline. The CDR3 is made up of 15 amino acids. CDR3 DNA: TGCGCCAGCAGCTGGGGGACAGGCGGGACCGGGGAGCTGTTTTTT. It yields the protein CASSWGTGGTGELFF.

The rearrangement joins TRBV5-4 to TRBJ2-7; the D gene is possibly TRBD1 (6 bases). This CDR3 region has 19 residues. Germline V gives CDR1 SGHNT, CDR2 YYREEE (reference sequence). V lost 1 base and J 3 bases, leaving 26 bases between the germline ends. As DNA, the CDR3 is TGTGCCAGCAGCTTGTTAGGGACATTAACTCCTCCTTTCTACTACGAGCAGTACTTC. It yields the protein CASSLLGTLTPPFYYEQYF. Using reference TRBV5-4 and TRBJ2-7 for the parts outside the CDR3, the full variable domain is ETGVTQSPTHLIKTRGQQVTLRCSSQSGHNTVSWYQQALGQGPQFIFQYYREEENGRGNFPPRFSGLQFPNYSSELNVNALELDDSALYLCASSLLGTLTPPFYYEQYFGPGTRLTVT.

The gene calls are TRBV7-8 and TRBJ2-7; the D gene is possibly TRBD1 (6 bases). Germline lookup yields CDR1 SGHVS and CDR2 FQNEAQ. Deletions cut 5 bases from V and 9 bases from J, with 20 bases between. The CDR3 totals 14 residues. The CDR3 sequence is CASSPPDRQDGQYF. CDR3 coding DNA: TGTGCCAGCAGCCCGCCAGATCGACAGGACGGGCAGTACTTC.

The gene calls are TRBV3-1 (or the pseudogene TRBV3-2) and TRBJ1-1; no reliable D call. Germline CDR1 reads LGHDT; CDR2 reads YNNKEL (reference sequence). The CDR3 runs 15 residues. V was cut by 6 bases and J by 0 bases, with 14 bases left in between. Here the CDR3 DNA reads TGTGCCAGCAGTGAAGTGCGAGGTCTGAACACTGAAGCTTTCTTT. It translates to CASSEVRGLNTEAFF.

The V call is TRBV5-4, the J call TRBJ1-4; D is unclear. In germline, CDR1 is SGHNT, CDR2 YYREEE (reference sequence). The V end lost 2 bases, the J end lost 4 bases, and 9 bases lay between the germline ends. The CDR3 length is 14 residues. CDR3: CASSFGGINEKLFF. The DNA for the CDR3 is TGTGCCAGCAGCTTCGGAGGGATTAATGAAAAACTGTTTTTT. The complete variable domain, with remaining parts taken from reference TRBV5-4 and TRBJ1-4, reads ETGVTQSPTHLIKTRGQQVTLRCSSQSGHNTVSWYQQALGQGPQFIFQYYREEENGRGNFPPRFSGLQFPNYSSELNVNALELDDSALYLCASSFGGINEKLFFGSGTQLSVL.

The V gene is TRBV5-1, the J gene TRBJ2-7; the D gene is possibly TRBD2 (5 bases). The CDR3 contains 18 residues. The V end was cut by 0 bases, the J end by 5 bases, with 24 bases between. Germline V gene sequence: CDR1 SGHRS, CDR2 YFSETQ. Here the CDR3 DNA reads TGCGCCAGCAGCTTGGGGCAGGTCAGGCGACGAGTGGAGGACGAGCAGTACGTC. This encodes CASSLGQVRRRVEDEQYV.

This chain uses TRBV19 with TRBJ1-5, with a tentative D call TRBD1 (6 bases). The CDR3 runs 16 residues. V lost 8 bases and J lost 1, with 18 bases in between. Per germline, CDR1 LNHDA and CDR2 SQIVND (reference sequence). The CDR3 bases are TGTGCCAGTGGGGGCGAGGGGGATCGAAGCAATCAGCCCCAGCATTTT. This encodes CASGGEGDRSNQPQHF.

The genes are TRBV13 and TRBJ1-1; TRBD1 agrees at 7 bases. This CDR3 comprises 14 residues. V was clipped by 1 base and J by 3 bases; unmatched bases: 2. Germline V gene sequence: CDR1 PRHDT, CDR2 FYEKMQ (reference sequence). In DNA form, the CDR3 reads TGTGCCAGCAGCTTAGAACAGGGGTACACTGAAGCTTTCTTT. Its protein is CASSLEQGYTEAFF.

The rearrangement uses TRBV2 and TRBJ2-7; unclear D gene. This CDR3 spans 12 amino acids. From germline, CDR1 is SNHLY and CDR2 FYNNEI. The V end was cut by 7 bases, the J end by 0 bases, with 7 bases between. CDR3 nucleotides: TGTGCCAGCATGTACTACTCCTACGAGCAGTACGTC. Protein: CASMYYSYEQYV.

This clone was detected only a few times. This CDR3 reads CASSQGDIRAEAFF. CDR3 in DNA: TGCGCCAGCAGCCAGGGCGATATCCGCGCTGAAGCTTTCTTT. The chain joins TRBV4-1 to TRBJ1-1; no clear D gene. Germline loops: CDR1 MGHRA, CDR2 YSYEKL. This CDR3 is 14 amino acids long. V lost 3 bases to trimming and J lost 6 bases, with 14 bases between them.

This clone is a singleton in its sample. In nucleotides, the CDR3 is TGTGCCAGCAGTTTTAGCGACGGGAGAATGTCTTACAATGAGCAGTTCTTC. Translation gives CASSFSDGRMSYNEQFF. This rearrangement joins TRBV28 to TRBJ2-1, with D possibly TRBD2 on 6 matching bases. The CDR3 totals 17 residues. Deletions cut 3 bases from V and 4 bases from J, with 19 bases between. Looked up from germline, CDR1 is MDHEN and CDR2 is SYDVKM.